This T cell receptor beta chain was sequenced during a study of low-dose radiotherapy and immunotherapy resistance in tumors. Across the whole study: 1 Gy per fraction was delivered to Cohort 2 every two weeks, for 13 Gy total over 26 weeks.

This clonotype was recorded at least ten times. TRAV- and TRBV-specific primers, spanning alpha and beta chains, primed first-strand cDNA. TCR amplification involved 20 PCR cycles with a constant-region primer and V-primer adapter. Isolated mRNA underwent amplification via in vitro transcription. TCRdb independently ran MiXCR on the reads; one entry per CDR3 protein. The sample holds 54,000 or so distinct CDR3 sequences, roughly 24% seen once. The time point denotes: before trial treatment. Nivolumab, ipilimumab, aspirin, low-dose cyclophosphamide and low-dose radiotherapy were all administered to the donors. The sequencing here drew on PBMCs, taken before treatment. The receptor was isolated from a male donor with prostate cancer.

This chain's CDR3 is CASSQSGQGNQPQHF. CDR3 sequence (DNA): TGTGCCAGCAGCCAATCGGGACAGGGTAATCAGCCCCAGCATTTT. This chain links TRBV13 with TRBJ1-5, with 9 positions matching TRBD1. Trimming at V came to 5 bases and at J to 4 bases, leaving 6 bases not matched to a gene. The germline V gene encodes CDR1 PRHDT and CDR2 FYEKMQ (reference sequence). The CDR3 loop spans 15 amino acids.